Below, 4 T cell receptor beta chains from the same sample are listed, as sequenced in a study of radiotherapy plus CTLA-4 blockade in lung cancer. Method: immunoSEQ multiplex PCR; TCRdb's copy keeps in-frame clones and lacks some. The sample consists of more than 40,000 clones, about 67% of them appearing once. Sequenced here: peripheral blood, sampled from a patient treated with radiotherapy plus ipilimumab. Every receptor here comes from a human donor with non-small cell lung cancer who had a partial response to radiotherapy plus ipilimumab.

V and J are TRBV7-9 and TRBJ1-1, with unresolved D. The CDR3 loop spans 19 amino acids. CDR1 SEHNR and CDR2 FQNEAQ come from the germline V gene (reference sequence). The ends were cut back, 6 bases at V and 4 bases at J, with 30 bases in the middle. The CDR3 sequence: CASSSGSLRMTVMTTEAFF. The CDR3, as DNA: TGTGCCAGCAGTTCCGGGTCGCTAAGGATGACGGTAATGACCACTGAAGCTTTCTTT.

V and J are TRBV5-1 and TRBJ2-2; D possibly matches TRBD1 or TRBD2 (5 bases each). From germline, CDR1 is SGHRS and CDR2 YFSETQ. Deletions cut 9 bases from V and 3 bases from J, with 9 bases between. This CDR3 is built from 12 residues. CDR3 sequence: CATREYTGELFF. As DNA, the CDR3 is TGCGCCACCAGGGAGTACACCGGGGAGCTGTTTTTT.

The sample holds one count of this clone. This sequence joins TRBV27 and TRBJ1-4, with 7 bases aligning to TRBD1. This CDR3 spans 14 amino acids. Unmatched junction bases numbered 7, after V lost 3 bases and J lost 9 bases. The germline CDR1 and CDR2 sequences are MNHEY and SMNVEV (reference sequence). The CDR3 spells CASSLSRGVQKLFF. CDR3 in DNA: TGTGCCAGCAGTTTGAGCAGGGGGGTGCAAAAACTGTTTTTT.

The rearrangement joins TRBV19 to TRBJ2-7; D is perhaps TRBD1 (6 bases). Germline V CDR1 and CDR2: LNHDA, SQIVND (reference sequence). CDR3 length: 15 residues. V shed 5 bases and J shed 2 bases, with 16 bases lying between them. The CDR3 DNA reads TGTGCCAGTAGTCCCAGGACAGACTTACCCTACGAGCAGTACTTC. Translated: CASSPRTDLPYEQYF.